Detailed here is one TCR beta chain. Its antigen is undetermined. The data were taken from a study of cytomegalovirus exposure and HLA in healthy donors. Study findings and constraints: A few CMV-associated chains were confirmed in vitro to be specific for CMV antigens.

Primers included in the PCR were 60 Vbeta and 13 Jbeta primers. The method was immunoSEQ multiplex PCR; TCRdb's version includes in-frame clones alone and lacks a portion of them. The sample holds about 130,000 clones, 80% seen once. Germline loops: CDR1 LNHNV, CDR2 YYDKDF (reference sequence). V dropped 5 bases and J dropped 5; count of bases not matched to a gene: 4. The CDR3 is 13 amino acids. The sample was PBMCs. This receptor was taken from a woman aged 40 to 50 in good health and CMV-seronegative. This chain connects TRBV15 to TRBJ1-2; TRBD1 aligns across 8 bases. As DNA, the CDR3 is TGTGCCACCAGCGGCGGGACAGGTTATGGCTACACCTTC. Its translation: CATSGGTGYGYTF. The complete variable domain, with remaining parts taken from reference TRBV15 and TRBJ1-2, reads DAMVIQNPRYQVTQFGKPVTLSCSQTLNHNVMYWYQQKSSQAPKLLFHYYDKDFNNEADTPDNFQSRRPNTSFCFLDIRSPGLGDTAMYLCATSGGTGYGYTFGSGTRLTVV.